This T cell receptor beta chain came from a study of cytomegalovirus exposure and HLA in healthy donors. The PCR employed 60 Vbeta primers together with 13 Jbeta primers. Profiling relied on immunoSEQ multiplex PCR, and the TCRdb table lists in-frame clones only, not all of them. Here the sample spans about 180,000 clones, 75% being singletons. Trimming took 4 bases from V and 8 from J; bases not matched to a gene: 2. In germline, CDR1 is SEHNR, CDR2 FQNEAQ (reference sequence). The CDR3 consists of 12 residues. Sample: PBMCs. This TCR derives from a female donor in good health and CMV-seronegative. The chain joins TRBV7-9 to TRBJ1-5; 7 bases map to TRBD1. The CDR3 sequence: CASSSTGEPQHF. For the CDR3, the DNA is TGTGCCAGCAGCTCCACAGGGGAGCCCCAGCATTTT.